The next 27 T cell receptor beta chains were all read from a single sample in a study of shared clonotypes between healthy human individuals. Measured with immunoSEQ multiplex PCR; TCRdb has only the in-frame clones, and not every one. The table includes 600,000 or so clones, approximately 95% detected once. CD45RO negativity and positive selection for CCR7 defined naive CD8 cells, a population that excluded terminally differentiated effector memory CD45RA+ cells. Sequenced input: naive CD8+ T cells sorted from blood. The receptor set was obtained from a woman in her 30s in good health.

For the CDR3, the DNA is TGTGCCAGCAGCCCCTCGGTTGCGACTAATGAAAAACTGTTTTTT. Its translation is CASSPSVATNEKLFF. The chain uses TRBV5-8 and TRBJ1-4; D gene unclear. V dropped 4 bases and J dropped 2 bases, with 12 bases sitting between them. CDR3 size: 15 residues. CDR1 and CDR2 from the germline V gene are SGHTS and YDEGEE. Based on the CDR3 plus reference TRBV5-8 and TRBJ1-4, the full variable domain is EAGVTQSPTHLIKTRGQQATLRCSPISGHTSVYWYQQALGLGLQFLLWYDEGEERNRGNFPPRFSGRQFPNYSSELNVNALELEDSALYLCASSPSVATNEKLFFGSGTQLSVL.

The chain employs TRBV6-1 and TRBJ1-5; D is ambiguous. Trimming left V 6 bases short and J 5 bases short, with 8 bases between. This CDR3 is 12 amino acids long. CDR1 and CDR2 (germline): MNHNS, SASEGT. The CDR3 DNA sequence: TGTGCCAGCAGGGGAGGTGATCAGCCCCAGCATTTT. This sequence encodes CASRGGDQPQHF.

This chain joins TRBV2 and TRBJ2-7; TRBD2 is a possible D gene (6 bases). The ends were cut back, 5 bases at V and 1 base at J, with 9 bases in the middle. The CDR3 runs 13 residues. Germline lookup yields CDR1 SNHLY and CDR2 FYNNEI. The CDR3 sequence is CASSSGPSYEQYF. In nucleotides, the CDR3 is TGTGCCAGCAGTAGCGGGCCTTCCTACGAGCAGTACTTC.

This clone was detected only once. DNA for the CDR3: TGCGCCAGCAGCTTGGATGAATGGGCAACCTCCCTCACAGATACGCAGTATTTT. As protein: CASSLDEWATSLTDTQYF. This sequence joins TRBV5-1 and TRBJ2-3; D gene uncertain. Trimming left V 0 bases short and J 2 bases short, with 19 bases between. Germline CDR1 SGHRS, CDR2 YFSETQ. CDR3 length: 18 amino acids.

The V and J genes are TRBV4-1 and TRBJ2-1; 9 nucleotides align to TRBD2. CDR1 and CDR2 (germline): MGHRA, YSYEKL. This CDR3 is built from 17 residues. Trimming took 6 bases from V and 0 from J; bases not matched to a gene: 9. CDR3 DNA sequence: TGCGCCAGCAGACAAAAGACTAGCGGCAGCTCCTACAATGAGCAGTTCTTC. The encoded protein is CASRQKTSGSSYNEQFF.

In its sample, this clone was seen once. V is TRBV11-2 and J is TRBJ2-3; D gene unclear. The germline V gene has CDR1 SGHAT and CDR2 FQNNGV. The V and J ends lost 0 bases and 2 bases respectively, with 12 bases between them. CDR3 length: 16 residues. The CDR3 spells CASSLDLSFFTDTQYF. The CDR3 DNA reads as TGTGCCAGCAGCTTAGATCTGAGTTTTTTCACAGATACGCAGTATTTT.

This clone was seen a single time. The gene calls are TRBV7-9 and TRBJ2-6; D remains unclear. V was cut by 5 bases and J by 2 bases, with 7 bases left in between. The V gene's germline CDR1 is SEHNR and CDR2 FQNEAQ (reference sequence). This CDR3 region has 14 residues. In DNA form, the CDR3 reads TGTGCCAGCAGCGTACCGGCTGGGGCCAACGTCCTGACTTTC. Translated: CASSVPAGANVLTF.

This chain links TRBV27 with TRBJ2-1; D tentatively reads TRBD1 or TRBD2 (5 bases each). Germline V gives CDR1 MNHEY, CDR2 SMNVEV (reference sequence). Trimming pared 1 base from V and 8 bases from J, leaving 9 bases between. The CDR3 is 13 amino acids. The CDR3 region is CASSLWGMDEQFF. The CDR3 DNA follows: TGTGCCAGCAGTTTATGGGGGATGGATGAGCAGTTCTTC.

V gene TRBV2 combines with J gene TRBJ2-7, with D possibly matching TRBD2 (6 bases). Germline V gene data show CDR1 as SNHLY and CDR2 as FYNNEI. Deletions cut 9 bases from V and 3 bases from J, with 15 bases between. CDR3 length: 13 amino acids. CDR3 sequence (DNA): TGTGCCAGTAGAAGGCGGGGTATCTACGAGCAGTACTTC. It is translated as CASRRRGIYEQYF.

The rearrangement uses TRBV27 and TRBJ2-2; TRBD1 matches at 11 bases. V dropped 7 bases and J dropped 4; count of bases not matched to a gene: 5. In germline, CDR1 is MNHEY, CDR2 SMNVEV (reference sequence). The CDR3 has 15 amino acids. The CDR3 DNA follows: TGTGCCAGCACTACCGGGACAGGGGGCACCGGGGAGCTGTTTTTT. It specifies CASTTGTGGTGELFF.

With respect to this clone: This CDR3 is also generated by other DNA sequences in the sample. The rearrangement links TRBV7-9 to TRBJ2-7; no clear D. V dropped 0 bases and J dropped 0 bases, with 3 bases sitting between them. The CDR3 totals 13 residues. CDR1 and CDR2 (germline): SEHNR, FQNEAQ (reference sequence). CDR3 coding DNA: TGTGCCAGCAGCTTAGCCAACTCCTACGAGCAGTACTTC. It yields the protein CASSLANSYEQYF.

The chain carries TRBV28 and TRBJ2-7; D not resolved. Looked up from germline, CDR1 is MDHEN and CDR2 is SYDVKM. The CDR3 spans 15 residues. V was cut by 2 bases and J by 0 bases, with 11 bases left in between. CDR3 amino acids: CASSLERSVSYEQYF. CDR3 coding DNA: TGTGCCAGCAGTTTAGAACGGTCCGTCTCCTACGAGCAGTACTTC. The variable domain in full, completed from reference TRBV28 and TRBJ2-7, reads DVKVTQSSRYLVKRTGEKVFLECVQDMDHENMFWYRQDPGLGLRLIYFSYDVKMKEKGDIPEGYSVSREKKERFSLILESASTNQTSMYLCASSLERSVSYEQYFGPGTRLTVT.

The rearrangement links TRBV28 to TRBJ2-7; 8 bases align to TRBD2. This CDR3 has 16 residues. V dropped 6 bases and J dropped 4; count of bases not matched to a gene: 14. CDR1 and CDR2 (germline): MDHEN, SYDVKM. The CDR3 is CASSHLGVAGTYEQYF. The CDR3 coding sequence is TGTGCCAGCAGCCACCTCGGGGTAGCGGGAACTTACGAGCAGTACTTC.

The count of this clone is one. The chain couples TRBV11-2 to TRBJ2-7, with 8 bases matching TRBD2. The CDR3 runs 16 residues. Trimming at V came to 2 bases and at J to 4 bases, leaving 10 bases not matched to a gene. Germline V gene sequence: CDR1 SGHAT, CDR2 FQNNGV. Here the CDR3 reads CASSLYSGSIRYEQYF. The CDR3 DNA reads TGTGCCAGCAGCTTATACAGCGGGAGTATTCGTTACGAGCAGTACTTC.

V is TRBV19 and J is TRBJ2-1; no clear D gene. The V end was cut by 5 bases, the J end by 3 bases, with 11 bases between. CDR3 length: 14 residues. CDR1 and CDR2 from the germline V gene are LNHDA and SQIVND (reference sequence). DNA for the CDR3: TGTGCCAGTAGTCCTACTGGGGTCTACAATGAGCAGTTCTTC. Translation: CASSPTGVYNEQFF.

This sequence joins TRBV11-1 and TRBJ2-2; 10 bases match TRBD2. The CDR3 sequence is 15 residues long. Unmatched junction bases numbered 7, after V lost 5 bases and J lost 7 bases. Germline V gene data show CDR1 as SGHAT and CDR2 as FQDESV (reference sequence). CDR3 protein: CASSPPSGSLGELFF. CDR3 sequence (DNA): TGTGCCAGCAGCCCCCCTAGCGGGAGTCTCGGGGAGCTGTTTTTT.

V gene TRBV19 combines with J gene TRBJ2-5, with D unclear. CDR1 and CDR2 from the germline V gene are LNHDA and SQIVND (reference sequence). The CDR3 loop spans 12 amino acids. V dropped 6 bases and J dropped 2 bases, with 7 bases sitting between them. In DNA, the CDR3 is TGTGCCAGTAGGGGGTTACAAGAGACCCAGTACTTC. Its protein is CASRGLQETQYF. Looking up the rest from reference TRBV19 and TRBJ2-5 gives the full variable domain: DGGITQSPKYLFRKEGQNVTLSCEQNLNHDAMYWYRQDPGQGLRLIYYSQIVNDFQKGDIAEGYSVSREKKESFPLTVTSAQKNPTAFYLCASRGLQETQYFGPGTRLLVL.

The chain joins TRBV15 to TRBJ1-5, with D perhaps matching TRBD1 (5 bases). Looked up from germline, CDR1 is LNHNV and CDR2 is YYDKDF (reference sequence). Trimming removed 5 bases at V and 7 bases at J, with 15 bases between. This CDR3 contains 14 residues. The CDR3 nucleotides read TGTGCCACCAGCGCACCAGGGAAGGGACAGCCCCAGCATTTT. This translates into CATSAPGKGQPQHF.

This chain connects TRBV9 to TRBJ2-7, with D maybe TRBD2 (6 bases). Germline V lookup: CDR1 SGDLS, CDR2 YYNGEE. V dropped 3 bases and J dropped 4 bases, with 17 bases sitting between them. This CDR3 has 15 residues. The CDR3 here is CASSEVPGAEYEQYF. In nucleotides, the CDR3 is TGTGCCAGCAGCGAAGTCCCGGGAGCGGAGTACGAGCAGTACTTC.

The chain employs TRBV2 and TRBJ2-7; 11 bases are a match to TRBD1. Germline V gene data show CDR1 as SNHLY and CDR2 as FYNNEI. The CDR3 covers 14 residues. The V gene end was trimmed by 5 bases and the J gene end by 5 bases; junction bases not matched to a gene: 5. The CDR3 protein is CASSPPGQGDEQYF. The CDR3 DNA is TGTGCCAGCAGTCCGCCGGGACAGGGGGACGAGCAGTACTTC.

The genes are TRBV13 and TRBJ2-3; the match to TRBD2 covers 7 bases. V gave up 1 base and J gave up 2 bases; unmatched junction bases: 9. Germline lookup yields CDR1 PRHDT and CDR2 FYEKMQ (reference sequence). The CDR3 loop spans 17 amino acids. The CDR3 nucleotides are TGTGCCAGCAGCTTAGCTCTAGCGGTAGGGGCCACAGATACGCAGTATTTT. Residues: CASSLALAVGATDTQYF.

V gene TRBV5-6 combines with J gene TRBJ2-7; D may be TRBD2 (6 bases). The V end was cut by 6 bases, the J end by 6 bases, with 10 bases between. The CDR3 has 11 amino acids. The germline CDR1 and CDR2 sequences are SGHDT and YYEEEE. The CDR3 sequence: CASTSGVEQYF. CDR3 DNA sequence: TGTGCCAGCACCTCGGGGGTCGAGCAGTACTTC.

The chain uses TRBV7-9 and TRBJ1-1; TRBD1 is a possible D gene (5 bases). The CDR3 has 12 amino acids. From germline, CDR1 is SEHNR and CDR2 FQNEAQ (reference sequence). Trimming stripped 4 bases from V and 2 bases from J, with 5 bases between. CDR3 loop: CASSWDNTEAFF. CDR3 in DNA: TGTGCCAGCAGCTGGGACAACACTGAAGCTTTCTTT.

The V and J genes are TRBV5-5 and TRBJ1-1, with a tentative D call TRBD1 (5 bases). CDR3 length equals 12 residues. Trimming cost V 7 bases and J 0 bases, with 7 bases left between them. Looked up from germline, CDR1 is SGHKS and CDR2 is YYEKEE (reference sequence). CDR3 bases: TGTGCCAGCCGGGGCCTGAACACTGAAGCTTTCTTT. This gives the protein CASRGLNTEAFF.

The J gene is TRBJ2-7, the V gene TRBV21-1; the table gives TRBD2 as D, unverified against the DNA. TRBV21-1 is labeled a pseudogene. The CDR3 totals 14 residues. The CDR3 coding sequence is TGTGCCAGCAGCAAAAGGAGCGATGACTACGAGCAGTACTTC. It is translated as CASSKRSDDYEQYF.

The chain uses TRBV9 and TRBJ1-3, with D maybe TRBD1 (5 bases). This CDR3 is 15 amino acids long. V lost 0 bases and J lost 0, with 7 bases in between. Germline CDR1 and CDR2: SGDLS and YYNGEE. The DNA of the CDR3 is TGTGCCAGCAGCGTAGATGGGGGCTCTGGAAACACCATATATTTT. Translation: CASSVDGGSGNTIYF.

V and J are TRBV4-1 and TRBJ2-2; D uncertain. Trimming left V 0 bases short and J 7 bases short, with 12 bases between. The germline V gene encodes CDR1 MGHRA and CDR2 YSYEKL. The CDR3 has 15 amino acids. The CDR3 protein is CASSQEERWGGELFF. The DNA of the CDR3 is TGCGCCAGCAGCCAAGAGGAGCGTTGGGGCGGGGAGCTGTTTTTT.